The rows below give T cell receptor beta chains drawn from one sample of a study of T cell responses to AZD1222 COVID-19 vaccine. Here immunoSEQ multiplex PCR was the method, and the copy in TCRdb shows in-frame clones only, minus some. The sample comprises 120,000 to 150,000 clones, less than 95% of which are singletons, and roughly 3.1% rests with the top ten. The sample was peripheral blood, taken on day 0 of AZD1222 vaccination. The receptor source for this set is an adult in good health. The CDR3 runs from the conserved cysteine through the conserved F or W. A D gene is named only where the DNA matches it firmly. Clone size, where shown, is once, few, many, or a class for clones that have expanded.

j_call d_call v_call clone_size cdr3_aa cdr3_nt
TRBJ2-7 . TRBV14 once CASSQPGSSYEQYF TGTGCCAGCAGCCAACCAGGGAGCTCCTACGAGCAGTACTTC
TRBJ2-3 . TRBV2 . CASSGQVYSTDTQYF TGTGCCAGCAGTGGACAGGTATATAGCACAGATACGCAGTATTTT
TRBJ1-2 . TRBV10-3 . CAISESQYFSSPISYTF TGTGCCATCAGTGAGTCGCAATACTTCTCGAGCCCCATTAGCTACACCTTC
TRBJ2-3 TRBD2 TRBV7-9 . CASSFLLAGSSDTQYF TGTGCCAGCAGCTTTCTACTAGCGGGAAGCTCAGATACGCAGTATTTT
TRBJ1-4 . TRBV6-6 . CASSPVWGGYEKLFF TGTGCCAGCAGCCCCGTATGGGGGGGTTACGAAAAACTGTTTTTT
TRBJ2-5 . TRBV12-3/TRBV12-4 . CASSSPDETQYF TGTGCCAGCAGTTCACCGGACGAGACCCAGTACTTC
TRBJ2-7 . TRBV5-6 . CASRDSYEQYF TGTGCCAGCAGGGACAGCTACGAGCAGTACTTC
TRBJ1-4 TRBD1 TRBV5-6 . CASSLGTGHEKLFF TGTGCCAGCAGCTTGGGGACAGGCCATGAAAAACTGTTTTTT
TRBJ2-1 TRBD2 TRBV5-4 . CASSPGRSSGGEQFF TGTGCCAGCAGCCCCGGGAGGAGTAGCGGCGGTGAGCAGTTCTTC
TRBJ2-2 TRBD1 TRBV10-3 . CAINSDRAPNTGELFF TGTGCCATCAATTCCGACAGGGCCCCGAACACCGGGGAGCTGTTTTTT
TRBJ1-2 . TRBV12-5 . CASGLDTTPGYTF TGTGCTAGTGGTTTGGACACGACCCCGGGCTACACCTTC
TRBJ1-2 . TRBV5-1 . CASSLVLGRYGYTF TGCGCCAGCAGCTTGGTGTTGGGCCGCTATGGCTACACCTTC
TRBJ2-7 TRBD1 TRBV2 . CAVQGDRVEQYF TGTGCCGTACAGGGGGACCGGGTCGAGCAGTACTTC
TRBJ2-5 . TRBV7-8 . CASSQDRLQETQYF TGTGCCAGCAGCCAAGACAGGCTTCAAGAGACCCAGTACTTC
TRBJ2-5 TRBD2 TRBV2 . CASSARLAVKETQYF TGTGCCAGCAGTGCACGACTAGCGGTCAAAGAGACCCAGTACTTC
TRBJ2-7 . TRBV28 . CASSFIERGREQYF TGTGCCAGCAGTTTCATCGAGAGAGGAAGGGAACAGTACTTC
TRBJ2-7 TRBD1 TRBV5-4 . CASSLGDRETYEQYF TGTGCCAGCAGCTTGGGGGACAGGGAAACCTACGAGCAGTACTTC
TRBJ1-4 TRBD1 TRBV27 . CASGEGTVLEEKLFF TGTGCCAGCGGGGAGGGGACAGTCCTTGAGGAAAAACTGTTTTTT
TRBJ2-5 . TRBV5-4 . CASSLGHLQETQYF TGTGCCAGCAGCCTAGGACATTTACAAGAGACCCAGTACTTC
TRBJ2-3 TRBD1 TRBV27 once CASSLSGGGGADTQYF TGTGCCAGCAGTTTATCAGGGGGCGGAGGAGCAGATACGCAGTATTTT